This TCR beta chain was retrieved from a study of beta chain features in type 1 diabetes. Overall study context: Age and gender were similar between patients and healthy donors, as were cell yields. Points from the study as a whole: Equally in patients and controls, PCR might preferentially amplify shorter templates. Sequencing used cDNA, and cells with high TCR expression could therefore be over-represented.

Trimming removed 4 bases at V and 2 bases at J, with 15 bases between. The germline CDR1 and CDR2 sequences are LGHNA and YSLEER. The CDR3 runs 15 residues. The whole isolated RNA underwent reverse transcription, so sequencing captured expressed TCRB transcripts. Naive, central memory and regulatory T cell samples yielded roughly 3.6 million reads on average. Only in-frame clones appear in the TCRdb table, and some are missing; sequencing was by immunoSEQ multiplex PCR. The profile shows hundreds of thousands of clones, around 30% of them singletons. Concerning this clone itself: Its antigen is undetermined.

This chain joins TRBV4-3 and TRBJ2-7; D might be TRBD2 (6 bases). This sequence was found in a man in his late teens or twenties in good health. The source material was naive CD4+ T cells from blood. The DNA for the CDR3 is TGCGCCAGCAGCCTTCAGTCCGCGGGGACCTACGAGCAGTACTTC. It is translated as CASSLQSAGTYEQYF.